The rows below give T cell receptor beta chains drawn from one sample of a study of CD8 T cells in ankylosing spondylitis. TCRdb called the 5' RACE reads again in MiXCR, with one record for every CDR3 protein. The repertoire holds fewer than 750,000 distinct CDR3 sequences, around 17% seen once, with approximately 18% in the top ten. The sample consisted of blood, either unsorted or a sorted T cell fraction (not recorded which). Source of these receptors: a male donor with ankylosing spondylitis. The CDR3 runs from the conserved cysteine through the conserved F or W. D genes are given only for firm matches. Clone size, where shown, is once, few, many, or a class for clones that have expanded.

TRBV14,TRBD2,TRBJ2-1,15,few,CASSPKLAGGLEQFF,TGTGCCAGCAGCCCAAAACTAGCGGGGGGGCTGGAGCAGTTCTTC
TRBV7-8,TRBD2,TRBJ2-1,17,many,CASSLDLSGGFYNEQFF,TGTGCCAGCAGCTTGGACCTTAGCGGGGGGTTCTACAATGAGCAGTTCTTC
TRBV15,.,TRBJ1-4,14,.,CATSRVGLKEKLFF,TGTGCCACCAGCAGAGTTGGGTTAAAGGAAAAACTGTTTTTT
TRBV4-1,.,TRBJ2-5,18,few,CASSSIGDQGSGQETQYF,TGCGCCAGCAGCTCAATCGGGGATCAGGGGTCGGGCCAAGAGACCCAGTACTTC
TRBV24-1,.,TRBJ2-6,13,many,CAIGVSGANVLTF,TGTGCCATAGGGGTCTCCGGGGCCAACGTCCTGACTTTC
TRBV2,.,TRBJ1-2,15,many,CASSEARGAGYGYTF,TGTGCCAGCAGTGAAGCGAGGGGGGCTGGCTATGGCTACACCTTC
TRBV9,.,TRBJ1-6,15,.,CASSGGTLGGSPLHF,TGTGCCAGCAGCGGAGGGACACTGGGAGGGTCACCCCTCCACTTT
TRBV6-1,.,TRBJ1-5,14,.,CASSERGNSQPQHF,TGTGCCAGCAGTGAAAGGGGGAATAGTCAGCCCCAGCATTTT
TRBV7-9,.,TRBJ2-3,14,few,CASSFRGLTDTQYF,TGTGCCAGCAGCTTTAGGGGACTGACAGATACGCAGTATTTT
TRBV10-3,TRBD2,TRBJ2-3,14,.,CAISLAETGDTQYF,TGTGCCATCAGTCTAGCGGAGACGGGAGATACGCAGTATTTT
TRBV5-6,.,TRBJ2-7,14,.,CASSWGQGSREQYF,TGTGCCAGCAGCTGGGGTCAGGGGTCGCGCGAGCAGTACTTC
TRBV6-2/TRBV6-3,.,TRBJ2-7,12,few,CASGLDSYEQYF,TGTGCCAGCGGGTTAGACTCCTACGAGCAGTACTTC
TRBV7-7,TRBD1,TRBJ2-5,18,.,CASSLGTGGHRREETQYF,TGTGCCAGCAGCTTGGGGACAGGAGGACACCGACGAGAAGAGACCCAGTACTTC
TRBV11-3,TRBD1,TRBJ2-1,16,.,CASSLESHRGYNEQFF,TGTGCCAGCAGCTTAGAGTCTCACAGGGGCTACAATGAGCAGTTCTTC
TRBV6-5,.,TRBJ2-2,15,few,CASSYGPGGTGELFF,TGTGCCAGCAGTTATGGGCCCGGGGGCACCGGGGAGCTGTTTTTT
TRBV27,.,TRBJ1-4,15,.,CASSLSWRVGEKLFF,TGTGCCAGCAGTTTATCTTGGAGGGTTGGTGAAAAACTGTTTTTT
TRBV10-3,.,TRBJ2-6,16,.,CAISLDGLAGANVLTF,TGTGCCATCAGTTTGGACGGCCTGGCTGGGGCCAACGTCCTGACTTTC
TRBV6-5,.,TRBJ1-3,14,once,CASSYDWRGNTIYF,TGTGCCAGCAGTTATGACTGGCGCGGAAACACCATATATTTT
TRBV12-3/TRBV12-4,TRBD2,TRBJ2-1,15,few,CASRQTSGSYNEQFF,TGTGCCAGCAGGCAAACTAGCGGGAGCTACAATGAGCAGTTCTTC
TRBV6-2/TRBV6-3,.,TRBJ2-7,13,.,CASSPSPPYEQYF,TGTGCCAGCAGTCCAAGTCCACCCTACGAGCAGTACTTC
TRBV5-1,TRBD2,TRBJ2-2,16,few,CASSFSSGSNTGELFF,TGCGCCAGCAGCTTCTCTAGCGGGAGTAACACCGGGGAGCTGTTTTTT
TRBV5-1,.,TRBJ1-6,15,few,CASRFRAANNSPLHF,TGCGCCAGCAGGTTCCGGGCAGCGAATAATTCACCCCTCCACTTT
TRBV2,.,TRBJ2-1,15,.,CASSKGVYREGEQFF,TGTGCCAGCAGTAAGGGAGTTTACCGCGAGGGTGAGCAGTTCTTC
TRBV11-3,.,TRBJ2-3,15,few,CASSSGDGAPDTQYF,TGTGCCAGCAGCTCAGGAGACGGGGCCCCAGATACGCAGTATTTT
TRBV18,.,TRBJ2-2,13,few,CASSFDKTGELFF,TGTGCCAGCTCGTTCGACAAGACCGGGGAGCTGTTTTTT
TRBV7-3,TRBD2,TRBJ2-3,14,many,CASSAGGITDTQYF,TGTGCCAGCAGCGCCGGGGGGATCACAGATACGCAGTATTTT
TRBV12-3/TRBV12-4,TRBD1,TRBJ1-4,14,many,CASSPGQGNEKLFF,TGTGCCAGCAGCCCCGGACAGGGGAATGAAAAACTGTTTTTT
TRBV4-3,TRBD1,TRBJ2-3,16,.,CASSQSNRGPTDTQYF,TGCGCCAGCAGCCAATCAAACAGGGGGCCGACAGATACGCAGTATTTT
TRBV20-1,.,TRBJ2-3,16,few,CSAPAMKGVGTDTQYF,TGCAGTGCCCCCGCGATGAAGGGGGTTGGCACAGATACGCAGTATTTT
TRBV11-2,.,TRBJ2-7,13,.,CASSLVLSDEQYF,TGTGCCAGCAGCTTAGTTCTCTCTGACGAGCAGTACTTC
TRBV10-3,.,TRBJ2-1,17,.,CAISRLRDRIENNEQFF,TGTGCCATCAGCCGACTTCGCGACAGAATAGAAAACAATGAGCAGTTCTTC
TRBV18,.,TRBJ2-2,16,few,CASSPLVNSNTGELFF,TGTGCCAGCTCACCACTAGTGAATTCGAACACCGGGGAGCTGTTTTTT
TRBV6-5,TRBD1,TRBJ1-4,15,.,CASSYSGTGPEKLFF,TGTGCCAGCAGTTACTCCGGGACAGGACCTGAAAAACTGTTTTTT
TRBV20-1,.,TRBJ2-5,14,.,CSARDSARGETQYF,TGCAGTGCTAGAGATTCGGCGAGGGGGGAGACCCAGTACTTC
TRBV20-1,TRBD2,TRBJ2-1,20,.,CSATGPGTSVGAHGSNEQFF,TGCAGTGCTACGGGCCCCGGGACTAGCGTGGGGGCCCATGGGTCAAATGAGCAGTTCTTC
TRBV12-3/TRBV12-4,TRBD1,TRBJ2-7,13,few,CASRKTGLYEQYF,TGTGCCAGCAGAAAGACAGGGCTCTACGAGCAGTACTTC
TRBV11-3,.,TRBJ2-5,14,once,CASSFRNLQETQYF,TGTGCCAGCAGCTTCAGGAACCTTCAAGAGACCCAGTACTTC
TRBV20-1,TRBD2,TRBJ2-7,14,.,CSAAPGGPRYEQYF,TGCAGTGCCGCCCCGGGAGGGCCCAGATACGAGCAGTACTTC
TRBV7-3,TRBD2,TRBJ2-1,15,many,CASSARLASYNEQFF,TGTGCCAGCAGCGCCCGACTAGCGTCGTACAATGAGCAGTTCTTC
TRBV18,.,TRBJ1-5,14,.,CASSRGTSNQPQHF,TGTGCCAGCTCCCGGGGGACTAGCAATCAGCCCCAGCATTTT
TRBV5-1,.,TRBJ2-1,14,.,CASRLGGGRNEQFF,TGCGCCAGCCGACTAGGGGGGGGACGCAATGAGCAGTTCTTC
TRBV7-2,.,TRBJ1-1,12,few,CASSSRATEAFF,TGTGCCAGCAGCTCCCGGGCCACTGAAGCTTTCTTT
TRBV28,.,TRBJ2-7,14,few,CASRDERSSYEQYF,TGTGCCAGCAGGGATGAAAGGAGCTCCTACGAGCAGTACTTC
TRBV4-2,TRBD1,TRBJ1-2,15,.,CASSQGGGSDYGYTF,TGTGCCAGCAGCCAAGGAGGGGGCTCTGACTATGGCTACACCTTC
TRBV5-1,.,TRBJ1-1,15,.,CASSLLNSLNTEAFF,TGCGCCAGCAGCTTGTTGAATTCTCTGAACACTGAAGCTTTCTTT
TRBV4-1,.,TRBJ1-6,15,.,CASSQDQGWNSPLHF,TGCGCCAGCAGCCAAGATCAGGGATGGAATTCACCCCTCCACTTT
TRBV6-1,.,TRBJ2-1,13,.,CASRTGQGNEQFF,TGTGCCAGCAGGACGGGACAAGGCAATGAGCAGTTCTTC
TRBV27,TRBD1,TRBJ2-1,14,.,CASSLLPTGDEQFF,TGTGCCAGCAGTCTGCTCCCGACAGGGGATGAGCAGTTCTTC
TRBV11-2,.,TRBJ2-3,15,few,CASSLRGGPVDTQYF,TGTGCCAGCAGCTTACGAGGAGGGCCGGTGGATACGCAGTATTTT
TRBV20-1,.,TRBJ1-5,15,few,CSALEGGANNQPQHF,TGCAGTGCTCTAGAGGGGGGAGCTAACAATCAGCCCCAGCATTTT
TRBV20-1,.,TRBJ2-7,13,once,CSARPTWLHEQYF,TGCAGTGCTAGACCTACCTGGTTGCACGAGCAGTACTTC